A single sample gave rise to the 27 T cell receptor beta chains below, sequenced in a study of identical twins. TCRdb recomputed calls from the 5' RACE reads with MiXCR, one row per CDR3 protein. The sample includes about 890,000 distinct CDR3 sequences, about 12% of them seen just once. This same sample was also taken into another study, of yellow fever vaccine responses in identical twins.

Sequenced: PBMCs. These receptors were obtained from a woman aged 18 to 35 in good health.

In this sample, this clonotype turned up a few times. This chain joins TRBV21-1 and TRBJ2-1; TRBD1, as called in the table, went unchecked against the DNA. TRBV21-1 is labeled a pseudogene. CDR3 length: 23 amino acids. The chain's CDR3 is CASSKISERDRGLRTSSYNEQFF. The CDR3 DNA sequence: TGTGCCAGCAGCAAAATCTCTGAGCGGGACAGGGGTTTGAGGACCTCCTCCTACAATGAGCAGTTCTTC.

This clonotype was counted between two and nine times. The chain carries TRBV20-1 and TRBJ2-1, with TRBD1 identical over 8 bases. This CDR3 has 16 residues. Germline CDR1 reads DFQATT; CDR2 reads SNEGSKA (reference sequence). V trimming: 5 bases; J trimming: 5 bases; junction bases outside the gene matches: 14. The CDR3, as DNA: TGCAGTGCTCCACACCCTCACAGGGGGAGCCACAATGAGCAGTTCTTC. Its translation: CSAPHPHRGSHNEQFF.

The chain has TRBV5-1 and TRBJ2-3, with 10 bases matching TRBD2. Trimming cost V 0 bases and J 0 bases; bases outside gene matches: 1. Germline CDR1 and CDR2: SGHRS and YFSETQ. The CDR3 is made up of 16 amino acids. The CDR3 DNA is TGCGCCAGCAGCTTGGTACTAGCGGGGAGCACAGATACGCAGTATTTT. Translated: CASSLVLAGSTDTQYF.

The chain recombines TRBV7-8 with TRBJ2-1; TRBD2 aligns across 13 bases. Germline assignment: CDR1 SGHVS and CDR2 FQNEAQ. The CDR3 spans 17 residues. The ends lost 7 bases at V and 7 bases at J; junction bases unmatched: 13. The CDR3 coding sequence is TGTGCCAGCACCCTGCGAAAAGGACTAGCGGGAGAAAATGAGCAGTTCTTC. This encodes CASTLRKGLAGENEQFF.

The sample holds a few counts of this clonotype. CDR3 sequence: CASSWTSGGSGDTQYF. In DNA, the CDR3 is TGTGCCAGCAGCTGGACTAGCGGGGGGTCAGGTGATACGCAGTATTTT. The rearrangement links TRBV5-5 to TRBJ2-3, with 14 bases matching TRBD2. The CDR3 consists of 16 residues. Unmatched junction bases numbered 6, after V lost 3 bases and J lost 6 bases. Germline-derived CDR1 and CDR2 are SGHKS and YYEKEE (reference sequence).

The rearrangement uses TRBV19 and TRBJ2-6; TRBD1 agrees at 9 bases. This CDR3 spans 17 amino acids. The ends lost 7 bases at V and 0 bases at J; junction bases unmatched: 7. Germline CDR1 and CDR2: LNHDA and SQIVND (reference sequence). CDR3 in amino acids: CASNPTGGSSGANVLTF. CDR3 sequence (DNA): TGTGCCAGTAACCCGACAGGGGGGAGCTCTGGGGCCAACGTCCTGACTTTC.

This clonotype was counted many times. The rearrangement uses TRBV3-1 and TRBJ2-7; possible D gene TRBD2, 5 bases. There are 12 residues in the CDR3. CDR1 is LGHDT, CDR2 YNNKEL, per germline (reference sequence). Trimming removed 1 base at V and 6 bases at J, with 7 bases between. The CDR3 DNA reads TGTGCCAGCAGCCAAGGTGGAGGCGAGCAGTACTTC. Amino acid sequence: CASSQGGGEQYF.

This sequence joins TRBV5-1 and TRBJ2-2; D is perhaps TRBD2 (5 bases). V was pared by 0 bases and J by 1 base, with 10 bases between. In germline, CDR1 is SGHRS, CDR2 YFSETQ. The CDR3 covers 16 residues. The CDR3 loop is CASSLGLIRNTGELFF. In DNA form, the CDR3 reads TGCGCCAGCAGCTTGGGACTAATTCGGAACACCGGGGAGCTGTTTTTT.

This clonotype was seen just once. V is TRBV5-1 and J is TRBJ2-3, with D tentatively TRBD2 (6 bases). The V gene's germline CDR1 is SGHRS and CDR2 YFSETQ. The CDR3 is 14 amino acids. The ends were cut back, 3 bases at V and 6 bases at J, with 14 bases in the middle. CDR3 nucleotide sequence: TGCGCCAGCAGCTGGGAGGAGAGCTGGGATACGCAGTATTTT. Translating it yields CASSWEESWDTQYF.

This clonotype has a handful of counts. This sequence joins TRBV9 and TRBJ2-2, with 7 bases identical to TRBD1. CDR1 is SGDLS and CDR2 is YYNGEE in the germline V gene. The CDR3 spans 18 residues. V trimming: 3 bases; J trimming: 0 bases; junction bases outside the gene matches: 11. CDR3 region: CASSAGQENPPNTGELFF. In DNA form, the CDR3 reads TGTGCCAGCAGCGCAGGACAGGAAAACCCCCCGAACACCGGGGAGCTGTTTTTT.

The CDR3 reads CASSHGGRGNEQYF. The DNA of the CDR3 is TGCGCCAGCAGCCATGGCGGCAGGGGCAACGAGCAGTACTTC. V usage is TRBV5-1 and J usage is TRBJ2-7; maybe TRBD1 (6 bases). V lost 4 bases to trimming and J lost 5 bases, with 16 bases between them. Germline values: CDR1 SGHRS, CDR2 YFSETQ. This CDR3 has 14 amino acids.

The J gene is TRBJ2-7, the V gene TRBV20-1; D call uncertain. The CDR3 runs 12 residues. Deletions cut 5 bases from V and 0 bases from J, with 8 bases between. Germline V gene lookup returns CDR1 DFQATT and CDR2 SNEGSKA (reference sequence). CDR3 in DNA: TGCAGTGCTTACACGGACTCCTACGAGCAGTACTTC. This codes for CSAYTDSYEQYF.

This clonotype occurred a few times. The J gene is TRBJ1-1, the V gene TRBV10-2; D not certain. In germline, CDR1 is WSHSY, CDR2 SAAADI. The CDR3 sequence is 13 residues long. V lost 6 bases, J lost 4 bases, and 12 bases lay in between. CDR3 DNA sequence: TGCGCCAGCAGCGGGCAGAGAGGCACTGAAGCTTTCTTT. Amino acids: CASSGQRGTEAFF.

The gene calls are TRBV3-1 and TRBJ2-7; D is ambiguous. This CDR3 has 13 residues. The V end lost 0 bases, the J end lost 6 bases, and 9 bases lay between the germline ends. The germline V gene encodes CDR1 LGHDT and CDR2 YNNKEL (reference sequence). Here the CDR3 reads CASSQDTPLEQYF. The CDR3, as DNA: TGTGCCAGCAGCCAAGATACCCCCCTCGAGCAGTACTTC.

In its sample, this clonotype was seen a few times. The J gene is TRBJ2-1, the V gene TRBV29-1; the D gene is possibly TRBD1 (7 bases). The CDR3 is 15 residues long. Trimming shortened V by 7 bases and J by 0 bases, and 16 bases separated the two germline ends. Per germline, CDR1 SQVTM and CDR2 ANQGSEA. The DNA for the CDR3 is TGCAGCGCCCTGACAGGGAGGAACTCCTACAATGAGCAGTTCTTC. It is translated as CSALTGRNSYNEQFF.

There are a few counts of this clonotype. This rearrangement joins TRBV3-1 to TRBJ2-3; D not certain. This CDR3 has 15 residues. Trimming stripped 1 base from V and 1 base from J, with 9 bases between. CDR1 and CDR2 (germline): LGHDT, YNNKEL (reference sequence). CDR3 sequence: CASSQASLGTDTQYF. The DNA for the CDR3 is TGTGCCAGCAGCCAAGCCAGCCTAGGCACAGATACGCAGTATTTT.

This sequence joins TRBV6-5 and TRBJ2-3; possible D gene TRBD1, 6 bases. V was cut by 4 bases and J by 5 bases, with 13 bases left in between. The germline V gene encodes CDR1 MNHEY and CDR2 SVGAGI. The CDR3 is 14 residues long. This CDR3 reads CASSFRDNKDTQYF. CDR3 bases: TGTGCCAGCAGTTTCAGGGACAATAAAGATACGCAGTATTTT.

This clonotype came up a few times. The genes are TRBV20-1 and TRBJ1-1; 8 bases are a match to TRBD1. The ends lost 0 bases at V and 4 bases at J; junction bases unmatched: 7. This CDR3 spans 15 amino acids. The V gene's germline CDR1 is DFQATT and CDR2 SNEGSKA (reference sequence). CDR3 sequence (DNA): TGCAGTGCTAGAGATCTCTACAGGGGGGGCACTGAAGCTTTCTTT. Residues: CSARDLYRGGTEAFF.

The genes are TRBV4-1 and TRBJ2-1; 7 bases agree with TRBD1. V lost 1 base, J lost 13 bases, and 10 bases stayed unmatched. The germline V gene encodes CDR1 MGHRA and CDR2 YSYEKL. The CDR3 covers 14 residues. The CDR3 DNA is TGCGCCAGCAGCCAAGCCCCCTTCGACAGGGACCAGTTCTTC. This sequence encodes CASSQAPFDRDQFF.

The chain combines TRBV19 with TRBJ1-2; D call uncertain. Germline assignment: CDR1 LNHDA and CDR2 SQIVND (reference sequence). This CDR3 spans 15 amino acids. The germline V and J ends were trimmed by 2 bases and 0 bases, with 10 bases remaining between them. The CDR3 sequence: CASSIQDSSNYGYTF. The CDR3 bases are TGTGCCAGTAGTATACAGGACTCCTCTAACTATGGCTACACCTTC. The variable domain in full, with the rest retrieved from reference TRBV19 and TRBJ1-2, is DGGITQSPKYLFRKEGQNVTLSCEQNLNHDAMYWYRQDPGQGLRLIYYSQIVNDFQKGDIAEGYSVSREKKESFPLTVTSAQKNPTAFYLCASSIQDSSNYGYTFGSGTRLTVV.

This clonotype was counted between two and nine times. The chain combines TRBV20-1 with TRBJ2-1; the match to TRBD2 covers 9 bases. The CDR3 runs to 13 residues. V was clipped by 1 base and J by 9 bases; unmatched bases: 4. CDR1 and CDR2 from the germline V gene are DFQATT and SNEGSKA (reference sequence). CDR3 amino acids: CSARGLAEGEQFF. The CDR3 nucleotides are TGCAGTGCTAGAGGACTAGCGGAAGGTGAGCAGTTCTTC.

The V call is TRBV11-2, the J call TRBJ2-3, with TRBD2 matching over 9 bases. Germline V gene sequence: CDR1 SGHAT, CDR2 FQNNGV. Trimming took 4 bases from V and 6 from J; bases not matched to a gene: 11. This CDR3 has 16 amino acids. This CDR3 is CASSSPPAGGEDTQYF. CDR3 in DNA: TGTGCCAGCAGCTCCCCCCCAGCGGGGGGTGAGGATACGCAGTATTTT.

The V gene is TRBV5-1, the J gene TRBJ2-7; TRBD1 is a possible D gene (5 bases). The CDR3 spans 15 residues. The V gene's germline CDR1 is SGHRS and CDR2 YFSETQ. V was trimmed by 0 bases and J by 6 bases, leaving 16 bases between them. CDR3 residues: CASSLEGAGKSEQYV. The DNA for the CDR3 is TGCGCCAGCAGCTTGGAAGGAGCAGGGAAAAGCGAGCAGTACGTC.

This clonotype was seen more than once but under ten times. CDR3 amino acids: CASSHGVGKGDYGYTF. As DNA, the CDR3 is TGTGCCAGCAGCCACGGGGTCGGTAAAGGGGACTATGGCTACACCTTC. The chain combines TRBV6-1 with TRBJ1-2, with D perhaps matching TRBD1 (5 bases). CDR3 length: 16 residues. The V gene's germline CDR1 is MNHNS and CDR2 SASEGT. V was shortened by 6 bases and J by 3 bases, with 20 bases between the two germline ends.

The rearrangement joins TRBV27 to TRBJ2-4; D is unresolved. Trimming shortened V by 6 bases and J by 7 bases, and 19 bases separated the two germline ends. Per germline, CDR1 MNHEY and CDR2 SMNVEV (reference sequence). CDR3 length: 15 amino acids. CDR3 amino acids: CASRPADPGSNIQYF. CDR3 bases: TGTGCCAGCAGGCCGGCCGACCCGGGTTCCAACATTCAGTACTTC.

This clonotype was counted many times. The V and J genes are TRBV12-3 or TRBV12-4 and TRBJ2-1, with 8 bases matching TRBD2. V gave up 5 bases and J gave up 2 bases; unmatched junction bases: 2. The CDR3 consists of 14 residues. DNA of the CDR3: TGTGCCAGCAGTCCGGGACTAGCCTACAATGAGCAGTTCTTC. Its protein product is CASSPGLAYNEQFF.

The chain links TRBV27 to TRBJ2-1, with 9 bases identical to TRBD2. The CDR3 consists of 17 residues. Trimming at V came to 5 bases and at J to 3 bases, leaving 11 bases not matched to a gene. Germline CDR1 MNHEY, CDR2 SMNVEV (reference sequence). CDR3 protein: CASSILPRGGRYNEQFF. In DNA, the CDR3 is TGTGCCAGCAGTATTTTACCGCGGGGGGGCCGCTACAATGAGCAGTTCTTC.